The 29 T cell receptor beta chains in this list originate from one sample, sequenced in a study of T cell responses to AZD1222 COVID-19 vaccine. Sequenced by immunoSEQ multiplex PCR; TCRdb stores in-frame clones only, minus some. The profile shows around 50,000 clones, about 81% of them singletons. The specimen comprised peripheral blood, sampled on day 0 of AZD1222 vaccination. The receptors here all came from an adult in good health.

The V gene is TRBV5-1, the J gene TRBJ2-1; D is perhaps TRBD2 (6 bases). With 4 bases removed from V and 1 base from J, the gap between germline ends came to 12 bases. The CDR3 is 15 amino acids. Germline V gene sequence: CDR1 SGHRS, CDR2 YFSETQ. This chain's CDR3 is CASSPGLRSYNEQFF. CDR3 nucleotide sequence: TGCGCCAGCAGCCCCGGACTAAGATCCTACAATGAGCAGTTCTTC. Complete variable domain (other parts from reference TRBV5-1 and TRBJ2-1): KAGVTQTPRYLIKTRGQQVTLSCSPISGHRSVSWYQQTPGQGLQFLFEYFSETQRNKGNFPGRFSGRQFSNSRSEMNVSTLELGDSALYLCASSPGLRSYNEQFFGPGTRLTVL.

This chain links TRBV5-1 with TRBJ1-2; the D is unclear. The V gene's germline CDR1 is SGHRS and CDR2 YFSETQ. With 4 bases removed from V and 0 bases from J, the gap between germline ends came to 7 bases. The CDR3 extends over 13 amino acids. CDR3 DNA: TGCGCCAGCAGCCCCCTATCTAACTATGGCTACACCTTC. Its translation is CASSPLSNYGYTF.

The chain combines TRBV6-5 with TRBJ2-3; D possibly corresponds to TRBD2 (7 bases). Trimming stripped 5 bases from V and 0 bases from J, with 12 bases between. Germline V gene lookup returns CDR1 MNHEY and CDR2 SVGAGI. The CDR3 has 15 residues. CDR3 bases: TGTGCCAGCAGTCGAGGGGGGGTTAGCACAGATACGCAGTATTTT. Amino acids: CASSRGGVSTDTQYF.

The rearrangement uses TRBV4-1 and TRBJ1-2; 7 nucleotides match TRBD1. J gave up 6 bases and V 0 bases, and 10 bases lay outside the gene matches. Germline loops: CDR1 MGHRA, CDR2 YSYEKL. CDR3 size: 16 residues. This CDR3 reads CASSQEYETGRHGYTF. The CDR3 nucleotides read TGCGCCAGCAGCCAAGAATACGAGACAGGGAGACATGGCTACACCTTC.

The V gene is TRBV18, the J gene TRBJ2-2, with D possibly matching TRBD2 (5 bases). Per germline, CDR1 KGHSH and CDR2 LQKENI. Trimming left V 1 base short and J 3 bases short, with 12 bases between. The CDR3 loop spans 16 amino acids. The CDR3 sequence: CASSPREGSHTGELFF. The CDR3 bases are TGTGCCAGCTCACCACGGGAAGGGAGTCACACCGGGGAGCTGTTTTTT.

This chain links TRBV19 with TRBJ2-1, with D possibly matching TRBD2 (5 bases). V lost 3 bases and J lost 8, with 17 bases in between. The germline CDR1 and CDR2 sequences are LNHDA and SQIVND (reference sequence). This CDR3 region has 15 residues. CDR3 in amino acids: CASSISLTIGDEQFF. In nucleotides, the CDR3 is TGTGCCAGTAGTATCTCACTGACTATCGGGGATGAGCAGTTCTTC. The complete variable domain, with remaining parts taken from reference TRBV19 and TRBJ2-1, reads DGGITQSPKYLFRKEGQNVTLSCEQNLNHDAMYWYRQDPGQGLRLIYYSQIVNDFQKGDIAEGYSVSREKKESFPLTVTSAQKNPTAFYLCASSISLTIGDEQFFGPGTRLTVL.

J is TRBJ1-1 and V is TRBV9, with D perhaps matching TRBD1 (5 bases). This CDR3 spans 14 amino acids. Looked up from germline, CDR1 is SGDLS and CDR2 is YYNGEE. Trimming shortened V by 0 bases and J by 5 bases, and 11 bases separated the two germline ends. CDR3 in amino acids: CASSVGREGTEAFF. CDR3 in DNA: TGTGCCAGCAGCGTAGGTAGGGAGGGGACTGAAGCTTTCTTT.

V is TRBV5-1 and J is TRBJ1-1; D not certain. The germline CDR1 and CDR2 sequences are SGHRS and YFSETQ. The CDR3 length is 14 residues. Trimming cost V 0 bases and J 2 bases, with 8 bases left between them. The DNA of the CDR3 is TGCGCCAGCAGCTTGGACAGTATAAACACTGAAGCTTTCTTT. It encodes CASSLDSINTEAFF.

In nucleotides, the CDR3 is TGTGCCAGCAGCGCCCCTCTAGTACGGGAAGATACGCAGTATTTT. As protein: CASSAPLVREDTQYF. The chain recombines TRBV9 with TRBJ2-3; tentative D call: TRBD2 (5 bases). The CDR3 length is 15 residues. V lost 3 bases and J 5 bases, leaving 16 bases between the germline ends. Looked up from germline, CDR1 is SGDLS and CDR2 is YYNGEE.

The chain employs TRBV4-3 and TRBJ2-5, with D possibly being TRBD2 (6 bases). Trimming left V 0 bases short and J 5 bases short, with 16 bases between. Germline-derived CDR1 and CDR2 are LGHNA and YSLEER. The CDR3 extends over 16 amino acids. The CDR3 is CASSQEAGGGPETQYF. DNA for the CDR3: TGCGCCAGCAGCCAAGAGGCCGGGGGAGGCCCGGAGACCCAGTACTTC.

The chain recombines TRBV10-3 with TRBJ1-2; D ambiguous. Trimming took 3 bases from V and 3 from J, leaving 17 bases between them. Germline CDR1 and CDR2: ENHRY and SYGVKD. CDR3 length: 16 amino acids. The CDR3 nucleotides are TGTGCCATCAGTGACCAGACGGCCCGGCATTACTATGGCTACACCTTC. Translated: CAISDQTARHYYGYTF.

The chain employs TRBV2 and TRBJ1-2, with 10 bases that match TRBD1. The V segment lost 2 bases and the J segment 4 bases; nucleotides outside the gene matches: 4. CDR3 length: 15 amino acids. The germline gives CDR1 SNHLY, CDR2 FYNNEI. The CDR3 protein is CASSEKGQGFYGYTF. Written as DNA, the CDR3 is TGTGCCAGCAGTGAAAAGGGACAGGGGTTCTATGGCTACACCTTC.

The chain recombines TRBV28 with TRBJ2-3, with a tentative D call TRBD2 (5 bases). V gave up 7 bases and J gave up 5 bases, with 19 bases separating them. There are 15 residues in the CDR3. CDR1 and CDR2 (germline): MDHEN, SYDVKM. CDR3 loop: CASMRGGSRLDTQYF. The CDR3 DNA reads as TGTGCCAGCATGAGAGGCGGGTCCCGGCTAGATACGCAGTATTTT.

The chain recombines TRBV15 with TRBJ1-2; 9 nucleotides align to TRBD1. The V gene's germline CDR1 is LNHNV and CDR2 YYDKDF (reference sequence). The CDR3 spans 16 residues. The V segment lost 2 bases and the J segment 4 bases; nucleotides outside the gene matches: 8. CDR3: CATSRPLDRGPYGYTF. The CDR3 region has the DNA TGTGCCACCAGCAGACCCCTGGACAGGGGTCCCTATGGCTACACCTTC.

V is TRBV6-6 and J is TRBJ1-6; TRBD1 is a possible D gene (6 bases). The CDR3 has 15 amino acids. The V end lost 7 bases, the J end lost 5 bases, and 15 bases lay between the germline ends. The germline V gene has CDR1 MNHNY and CDR2 SVGAGI (reference sequence). The CDR3 DNA is TGTGCCAGCACCCCGTTGGGGGCAGATAATTCACCCCTCCACTTT. Encoded protein: CASTPLGADNSPLHF.

The gene calls are TRBV5-1 and TRBJ2-1; D gene unclear. V lost 2 bases to trimming and J lost 5 bases, with 8 bases between them. This CDR3 comprises 13 residues. Germline values: CDR1 SGHRS, CDR2 YFSETQ. The DNA for the CDR3 is TGCGCCAGCAGCTTTAACCTCGACAATGAGCAGTTCTTC. This encodes CASSFNLDNEQFF.

The chain combines TRBV4-1 with TRBJ2-1; D call uncertain. CDR3 size: 15 residues. Germline CDR1 is MGHRA and CDR2 is YSYEKL. V was pared by 7 bases and J by 0 bases, with 13 bases between. DNA for the CDR3: TGCGCCAGCACCCTTCGTAGCCACTCCTACAATGAGCAGTTCTTC. This encodes CASTLRSHSYNEQFF.

This clone was picked up a small number of times. This chain uses TRBV28 with TRBJ2-7, with 7 bases fitting TRBD1. The junction had 8 bases not matched to a gene; V was cut back by 6 bases and J by 0 bases. Per the germline V gene, CDR1 is MDHEN and CDR2 is SYDVKM. The CDR3 consists of 15 residues. For the CDR3, the DNA is TGTGCCAGCAGGTCGGGACAGAGCAGCTCCTACGAGCAGTACTTC. It codes for CASRSGQSSSYEQYF.

The chain recombines TRBV4-2 with TRBJ1-1; D unresolved. This CDR3 is built from 14 residues. Between the trimmed V and J ends, which lost 6 bases and 1 base, there was a span of 12 bases. CDR1 and CDR2 from the germline V gene are LGHNA and YNFKEQ. CDR3 nucleotides: TGTGCCAGCAGACTAGGGCCCCAGAACACTGAAGCTTTCTTT. It specifies CASRLGPQNTEAFF.

The rearrangement joins TRBV5-8 to TRBJ1-1; D may be TRBD1 (5 bases). The germline CDR1 and CDR2 sequences are SGHTS and YDEGEE. V was cut by 4 bases and J by 4 bases, with 14 bases left in between. This CDR3 is 14 amino acids long. CDR3 sequence: CASSRRMGGTEAFF. CDR3 bases: TGTGCCAGCAGCCGGCGTATGGGGGGCACTGAAGCTTTCTTT.

The sample holds a few counts of this clone. The chain uses TRBV9 and TRBJ1-4; D unclear. CDR1 SGDLS and CDR2 YYNGEE come from the germline V gene. This CDR3 spans 13 amino acids. V lost 4 bases and J 8 bases, leaving 12 bases between the germline ends. DNA of the CDR3: TGTGCCAGCAGCCCCTCGGACCGGGAAAAACTGTTTTTT. This sequence encodes CASSPSDREKLFF.

This clone was found a few times. The CDR3 loop is CASSLVVGSRGYTF. The CDR3 nucleotides read TGCGCCAGCAGCTTGGTGGTCGGCTCGAGAGGCTACACCTTC. This chain uses TRBV5-1 with TRBJ1-2, with unresolved D. This CDR3 spans 14 amino acids. With 0 bases removed from V and 8 bases from J, the gap between germline ends came to 14 bases. From germline, CDR1 is SGHRS and CDR2 YFSETQ.

The chain links TRBV7-9 to TRBJ2-1, with D possibly called TRBD1 or TRBD2 (5 bases each). Trimming pared 4 bases from V and 10 bases from J, leaving 23 bases between. Germline CDR1 reads SEHNR; CDR2 reads FQNEAQ (reference sequence). The CDR3 is 16 amino acids. CDR3 sequence: CASSSVGASSLTEQFF. CDR3 DNA sequence: TGTGCCAGCAGCTCCGTTGGGGCCTCTAGCCTAACCGAGCAGTTCTTC.

The chain couples TRBV4-2 to TRBJ2-7, with D possibly TRBD2 on 7 matching bases. Looked up from germline, CDR1 is LGHNA and CDR2 is YNFKEQ. Trimming removed 0 bases from V and 4 bases from J, with 16 bases in between. The length of the CDR3 is 16 residues. The CDR3 here is CASSQDSEGGFYEQYF. The CDR3 nucleotides are TGTGCCAGCAGCCAAGATTCGGAGGGGGGGTTTTACGAGCAGTACTTC.

The chain carries TRBV19 and TRBJ2-5; no reliable D call. Looked up from germline, CDR1 is LNHDA and CDR2 is SQIVND (reference sequence). The V and J ends lost 8 bases and 0 bases respectively, with 13 bases between them. This CDR3 region has 14 residues. CDR3 bases: TGTGCCAGTTCTCCGGCGAGGTACCAAGAGACCCAGTACTTC. This codes for CASSPARYQETQYF.

The rearrangement joins TRBV13 to TRBJ1-2, with D perhaps TRBD1 (5 bases). V was clipped by 0 bases and J by 7 bases, with 21 bases between them. The CDR3 totals 17 residues. Germline V lookup: CDR1 PRHDT, CDR2 FYEKMQ (reference sequence). In DNA form, the CDR3 reads TGTGCCAGCAGCTTAGGAGCTAGGGCAGGGAAAGACGGTGGCTACACCTTC. This codes for CASSLGARAGKDGGYTF.

The rearrangement joins TRBV6-6 to TRBJ2-1; a weak D match, TRBD2 (6 bases). The CDR3 runs 13 residues. Per germline, CDR1 MNHNY and CDR2 SVGAGI (reference sequence). Between the trimmed V and J ends, which lost 5 bases and 5 bases, there was a span of 10 bases. CDR3 sequence (DNA): TGTGCCAGCAGTCCCTGGAGGGACAATGAGCAGTTCTTC. Residues: CASSPWRDNEQFF.

This clone is medium-sized within its sample. The chain recombines TRBV7-9 with TRBJ2-1; 11 nucleotides align to TRBD2. CDR3 length equals 17 residues. In germline, CDR1 is SEHNR, CDR2 FQNEAQ (reference sequence). V shed 5 bases and J 5 bases; nucleotides not matched to a gene: 11. CDR3 coding DNA: TGTGCCAGCAGCCCAAGAAGACTAGCGGGAACCCACAATGAGCAGTTCTTC. This encodes CASSPRRLAGTHNEQFF.

The gene calls are TRBV15 and TRBJ2-2, with 11 bases matching TRBD2. The CDR3 has 18 amino acids. Germline loops: CDR1 LNHNV, CDR2 YYDKDF (reference sequence). J lost 6 bases, V lost 1 base, and 10 bases had no gene match. Here the CDR3 reads CATSRGLAGGRGAGELFF. Written as DNA, the CDR3 is TGTGCCACCAGCAGAGGTCTAGCGGGGGGCCGGGGTGCCGGGGAGCTGTTTTTT.